This T cell receptor (beta chain) is from a study of radiation and T cells in renal cell carcinoma. Findings and caveats of the study: Top tumor clonotypes rose in blood 2 weeks post-radiation, then contracted.

Noted time point: blood 2 weeks post-SBRT. Treatment reported: 15 Gy SBRT to primary tumor, nephrectomy 4 weeks later. Serial blood draws occurred at baseline and 2 and 4 weeks post-SBRT. V trimming: 6 bases; J trimming: 3 bases; junction bases outside the gene matches: 3. Germline CDR1 and CDR2: MNHEY and SVGAGI. The length of the CDR3 is 13 residues. Repertoires were generated with immunoSEQ multiplex PCR, while TCRdb's copy carries only in-frame clones and drops some. The sample holds about 150,000 clones, approximately 90% seen once. In regard to this clone: The antigen is unknown. Other nucleotide sequences from this sample produce the same CDR3.

Here the sequenced sample was blood, taken from a patient whose treatment included radiotherapy and nephrectomy. This chain uses TRBV6-5 with TRBJ1-2; 8 bases fit TRBD1. This receptor was identified in a woman in her forties or fifties with renal cell carcinoma. CDR3 protein: CASSLDRDYGYTF. CDR3 coding DNA: TGTGCCAGCAGCTTGGACAGGGACTATGGCTACACCTTC.